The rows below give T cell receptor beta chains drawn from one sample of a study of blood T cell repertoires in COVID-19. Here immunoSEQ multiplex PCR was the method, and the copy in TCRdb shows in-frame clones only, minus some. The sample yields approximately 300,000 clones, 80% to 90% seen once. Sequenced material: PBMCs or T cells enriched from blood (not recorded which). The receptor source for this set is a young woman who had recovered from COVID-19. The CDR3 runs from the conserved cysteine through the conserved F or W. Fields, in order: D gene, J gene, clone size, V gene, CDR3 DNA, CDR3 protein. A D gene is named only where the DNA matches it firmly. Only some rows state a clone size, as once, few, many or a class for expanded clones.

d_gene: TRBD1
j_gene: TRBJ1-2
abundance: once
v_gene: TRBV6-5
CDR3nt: TGTGCCAGCGGACAGGGGGCGCCCGGCTACACCTTC
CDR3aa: CASGQGAPGYTF

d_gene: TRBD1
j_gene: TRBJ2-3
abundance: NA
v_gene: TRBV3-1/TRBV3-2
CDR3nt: TGTGCCAGCAGCCAAGGGTGTAGGGGGCACACAGATACGCAGTATTTT
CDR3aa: CASSQGCRGHTDTQYF

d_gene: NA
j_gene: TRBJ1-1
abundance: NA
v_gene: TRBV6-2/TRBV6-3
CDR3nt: TGTGCCAGCAGTTACGGCTTGACAGGAGTTCGGGAAGCTTTCTTT
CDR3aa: CASSYGLTGVREAFF

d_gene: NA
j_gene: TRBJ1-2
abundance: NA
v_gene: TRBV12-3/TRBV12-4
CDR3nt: TGTGCCAGCAGTTTAGCCGCAGGGAATGGCTACACCTTC
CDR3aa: CASSLAAGNGYTF

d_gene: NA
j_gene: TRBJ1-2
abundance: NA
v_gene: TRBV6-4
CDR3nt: TGTGCCAGCAGTGACTCCTCTGGCTACACCTTC
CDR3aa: CASSDSSGYTF

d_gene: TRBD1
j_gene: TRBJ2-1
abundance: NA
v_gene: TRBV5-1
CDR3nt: TGCGCCAGCAGCTTAACAGGGGTTGGCGATGAGCAGTTCTTC
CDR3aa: CASSLTGVGDEQFF

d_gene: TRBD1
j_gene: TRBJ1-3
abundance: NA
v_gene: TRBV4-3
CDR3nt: TGCGCCAGCAGGGAGACAGGGGCTGGAAACACCATATATTTT
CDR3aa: CASRETGAGNTIYF

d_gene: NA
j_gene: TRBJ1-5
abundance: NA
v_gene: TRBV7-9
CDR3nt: TGTGCCAGCAGCTTCGCAGGGGGCAATCAGCCCCAGCATTTT
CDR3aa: CASSFAGGNQPQHF

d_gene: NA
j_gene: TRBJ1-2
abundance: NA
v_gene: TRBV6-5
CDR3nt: TGTGCCAGCAGAGGGACCGAGGACGGGGGCTATGGCTACACCTTC
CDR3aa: CASRGTEDGGYGYTF

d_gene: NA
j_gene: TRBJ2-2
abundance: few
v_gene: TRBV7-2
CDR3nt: TGTGCCAGCAGCGCATCCAGGGTTACGGACACCGGGGAGCTGTTTTTT
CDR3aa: CASSASRVTDTGELFF

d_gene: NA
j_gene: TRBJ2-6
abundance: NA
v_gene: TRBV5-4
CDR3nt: TGTGCCAGCAGCCCGCCCCGGGTCTCTGGGGCCAACGTCCTGACTTTC
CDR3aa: CASSPPRVSGANVLTF

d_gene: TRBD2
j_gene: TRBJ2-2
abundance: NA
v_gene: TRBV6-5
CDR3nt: TGTGCCACCAACTTGCGGGGGACGACCGGGGAGCTGTTTTTT
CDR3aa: CATNLRGTTGELFF

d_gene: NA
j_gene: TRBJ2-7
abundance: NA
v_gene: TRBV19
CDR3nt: TGTGCCAGTAGTAAAAAGAGGGAGGATGGACACGAGCAGTACTTC
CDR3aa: CASSKKREDGHEQYF

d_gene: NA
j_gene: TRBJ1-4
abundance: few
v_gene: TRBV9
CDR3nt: TGTGCCAGCAGCGCCGGGCGGACAGTTGAAAAACTGTTTTTT
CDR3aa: CASSAGRTVEKLFF

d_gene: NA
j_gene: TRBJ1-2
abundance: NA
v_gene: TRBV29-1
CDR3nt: TGCAGCGTTGAATCCCCAGGCGCTGGCTACACCTTC
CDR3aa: CSVESPGAGYTF

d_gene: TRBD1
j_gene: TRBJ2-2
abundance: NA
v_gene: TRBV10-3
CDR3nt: TGTGCCATCAGTCGGACAGGGCTGGGCGGGGAGCTGTTTTTT
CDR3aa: CAISRTGLGGELFF

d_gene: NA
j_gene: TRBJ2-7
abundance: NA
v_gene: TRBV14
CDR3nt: TGTGCCAGCAGCCAAGTTGGACAGCCCCTCCGGGAGCAGTACTTC
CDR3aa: CASSQVGQPLREQYF

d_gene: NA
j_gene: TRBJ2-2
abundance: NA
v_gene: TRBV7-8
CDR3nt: TGTGCCAGCCTACAGGGAAGCGGGGAGCTGTTTTTT
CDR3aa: CASLQGSGELFF

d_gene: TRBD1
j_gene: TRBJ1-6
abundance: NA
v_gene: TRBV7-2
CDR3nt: TGTGCCAGCAGCGTGGGACAGGGAGCCTCCTTGCCCCTCCACTTT
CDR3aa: CASSVGQGASLPLHF

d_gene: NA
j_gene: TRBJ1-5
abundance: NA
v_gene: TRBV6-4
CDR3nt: TGTGCCAGCGAATGGGGGGTTTTCGGGAATCAGCCCCAGCATTTT
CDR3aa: CASEWGVFGNQPQHF

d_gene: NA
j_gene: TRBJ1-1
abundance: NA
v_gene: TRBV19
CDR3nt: TGTGCCAGTAGTATCCTGGGGGAGGGTACGACTGAAGCTTTCTTT
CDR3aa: CASSILGEGTTEAFF

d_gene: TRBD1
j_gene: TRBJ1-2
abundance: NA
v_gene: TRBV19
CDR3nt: TGTGCCAGTAGTACAGGGGGGACAGGGCCCTATGGCTACACCTTC
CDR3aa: CASSTGGTGPYGYTF

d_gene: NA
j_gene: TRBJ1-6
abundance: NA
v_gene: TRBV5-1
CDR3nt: TGCGCCAGCAGCTTTTCAGGTCCCTATAATTCACCCCTCCACTTT
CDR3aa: CASSFSGPYNSPLHF

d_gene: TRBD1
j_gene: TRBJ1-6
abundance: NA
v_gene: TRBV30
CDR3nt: TGTGCCTGGGACAGGGGAAATTCACCCCTCCACTTT
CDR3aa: CAWDRGNSPLHF

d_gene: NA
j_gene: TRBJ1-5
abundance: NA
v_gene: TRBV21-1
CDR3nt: TGTGCCAGCAGCAAAGAAGGACTCTCGCGCAATCAGCCCCAGCATTTT
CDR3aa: CASSKEGLSRNQPQHF

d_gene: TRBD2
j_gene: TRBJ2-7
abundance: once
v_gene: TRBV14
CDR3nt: TGTGCCAGCAGCCAAGATTGGGGGGGCGAGCAGTACTTC
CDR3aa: CASSQDWGGEQYF

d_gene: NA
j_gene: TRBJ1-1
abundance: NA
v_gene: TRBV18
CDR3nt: TGTGCCAGCTCACCACAGGGCGGAGGATATGAAGCTTTCTTT
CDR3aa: CASSPQGGGYEAFF

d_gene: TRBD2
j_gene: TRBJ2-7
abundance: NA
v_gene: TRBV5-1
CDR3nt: TGCGCCAGCAGCGGGTCTAGCGGGGGGACCTACGAGCAGTACTTC
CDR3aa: CASSGSSGGTYEQYF

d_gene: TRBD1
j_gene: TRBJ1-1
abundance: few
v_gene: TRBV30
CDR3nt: TGTGCCTGGAGGGACAGGAACAGGGGACCTGAAGCTTTCTTT
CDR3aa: CAWRDRNRGPEAFF

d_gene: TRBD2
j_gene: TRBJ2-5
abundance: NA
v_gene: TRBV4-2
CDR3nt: TGTGCCAGCAGCCAAGTGGCTAGCGGGGGGGAGGAGACCCAGTACTTC
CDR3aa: CASSQVASGGEETQYF

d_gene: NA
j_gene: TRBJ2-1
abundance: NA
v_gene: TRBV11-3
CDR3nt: TGTGCCAGCAGCTTATACGGGGGTCTGGACAATGAGCAGTTCTTC
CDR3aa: CASSLYGGLDNEQFF

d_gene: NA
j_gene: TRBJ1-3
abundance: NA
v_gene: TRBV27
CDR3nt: TGTGCCAGCAGGCAACAGAGCTCTGGAAACACCATATATTTT
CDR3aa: CASRQQSSGNTIYF

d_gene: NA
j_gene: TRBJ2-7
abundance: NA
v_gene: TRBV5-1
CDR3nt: TGCGCCAGCTCACCGACGGAGGGGCTTTTAACCTACGAGCAGTACTTC
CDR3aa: CASSPTEGLLTYEQYF

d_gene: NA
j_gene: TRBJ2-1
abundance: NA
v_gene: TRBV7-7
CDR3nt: TGTGCTAGCAGCTTAGTGCCGGGCTCCTACAATGAGCAGTTCTTC
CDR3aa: CASSLVPGSYNEQFF

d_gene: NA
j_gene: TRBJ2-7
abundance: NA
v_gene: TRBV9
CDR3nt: TGTGCCAGCAGCGTAGTCGGGAGGGGGACAGCCGACGAGCAGTACTTC
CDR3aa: CASSVVGRGTADEQYF

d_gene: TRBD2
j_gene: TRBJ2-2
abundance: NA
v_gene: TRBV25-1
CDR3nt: TGTGCCAGCAGTTTTGCGGGGGGCCTCATCACCGGGGAGCTGTTTTTT
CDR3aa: CASSFAGGLITGELFF

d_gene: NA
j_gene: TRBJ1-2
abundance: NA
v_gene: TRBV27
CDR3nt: TGTGCCAGCAGTTTAAAGGCGCCAGGCCATGTTGAGCACCTTGGAGGCTACACCTTC
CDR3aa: CASSLKAPGHVEHLGGYTF

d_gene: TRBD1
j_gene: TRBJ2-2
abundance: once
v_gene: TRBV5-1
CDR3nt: TGCGCCAGCAGCCGGACAGGAAATAGGGATATCACCGGGGAGCTGTTTTTT
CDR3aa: CASSRTGNRDITGELFF

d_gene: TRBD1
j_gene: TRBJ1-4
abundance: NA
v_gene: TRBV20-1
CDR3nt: TGCAGTGCTAGTGGGACAGGAGGGGAAAAACTGTTTTTT
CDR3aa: CSASGTGGEKLFF

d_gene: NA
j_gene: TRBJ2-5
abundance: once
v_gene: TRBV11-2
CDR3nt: TGTGCCAGCAGCTTAGAAGGGGGAGAGACCCAGTACTTC
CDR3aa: CASSLEGGETQYF

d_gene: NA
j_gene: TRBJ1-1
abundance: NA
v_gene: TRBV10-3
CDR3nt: TGTGCCATCAGTGGGGGGGAGGTCGGGACTGAAGCTTTCTTT
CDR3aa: CAISGGEVGTEAFF

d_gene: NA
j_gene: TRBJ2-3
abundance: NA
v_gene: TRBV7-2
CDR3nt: TGTGCCAGCAGCCCGGTCACAGATACGCAGTATTTT
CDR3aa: CASSPVTDTQYF

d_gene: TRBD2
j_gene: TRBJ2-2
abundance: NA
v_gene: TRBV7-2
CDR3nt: TGTGCCAGCAGCGAGAGGCGGGGGGGCCTTACCGGGGAGCTGTTTTTT
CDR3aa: CASSERRGGLTGELFF

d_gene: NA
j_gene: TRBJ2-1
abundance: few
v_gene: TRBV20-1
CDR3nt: TGCAGTGGGGCCAAGGCGTATGAGCAGTTCTTC
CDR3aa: CSGAKAYEQFF

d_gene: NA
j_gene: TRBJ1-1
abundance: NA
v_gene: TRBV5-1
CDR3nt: TGCGCCAGCAGCTCCCAGGGAAGTGAAGCTTTCTTT
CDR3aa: CASSSQGSEAFF

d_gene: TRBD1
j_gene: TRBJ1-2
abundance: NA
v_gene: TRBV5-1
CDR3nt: TGCGCCAGCAGCCGGACAGGGCTGGATGGCTACACCTTC
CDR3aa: CASSRTGLDGYTF

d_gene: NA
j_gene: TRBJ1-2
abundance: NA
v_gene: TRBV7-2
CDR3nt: TGTGCCAGCAGCTTAGGGACATTAACCGGCTACACCTTC
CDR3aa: CASSLGTLTGYTF

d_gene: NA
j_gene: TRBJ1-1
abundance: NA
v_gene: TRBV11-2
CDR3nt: TGTGCCAGCAGCTTATTAGGCGGATACACTGAAGCTTTCTTT
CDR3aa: CASSLLGGYTEAFF

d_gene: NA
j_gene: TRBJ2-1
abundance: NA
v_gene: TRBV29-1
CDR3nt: TGCAGCGTTACTAGGCCTCCCGGTCATGAGCAGTTCTTC
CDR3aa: CSVTRPPGHEQFF

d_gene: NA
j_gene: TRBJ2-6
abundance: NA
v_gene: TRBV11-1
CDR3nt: TGTGCCAGCAGCTCTCGCGGGGTAGGGGCCAACGTCCTGACTTTC
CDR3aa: CASSSRGVGANVLTF

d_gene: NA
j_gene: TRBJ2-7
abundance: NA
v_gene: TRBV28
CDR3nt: TGTGCCAGCTGCACTATGAGGAGCGCTACGTTCTACGAGCAGTACTTC
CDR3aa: CASCTMRSATFYEQYF

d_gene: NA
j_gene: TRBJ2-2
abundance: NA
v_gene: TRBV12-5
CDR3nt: TGTGCTAGTGGGAAGACTACATCGATCACCGGGGAGCTGTTTTTT
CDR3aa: CASGKTTSITGELFF

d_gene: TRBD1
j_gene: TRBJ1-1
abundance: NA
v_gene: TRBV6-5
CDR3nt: TGTGCCAGCAGATTTGACAGGGCAAACACTGAAGCTTTCTTT
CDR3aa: CASRFDRANTEAFF

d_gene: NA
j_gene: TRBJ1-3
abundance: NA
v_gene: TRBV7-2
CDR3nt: TGTGCCAGCAGCCTCGGGACTTATGGAAACACCATATATTTT
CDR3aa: CASSLGTYGNTIYF

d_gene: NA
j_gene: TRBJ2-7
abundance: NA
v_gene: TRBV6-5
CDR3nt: TGTGCCAGCAGTCTTACAGGGTCTCCCACCTACGAGCAGTACTTC
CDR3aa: CASSLTGSPTYEQYF

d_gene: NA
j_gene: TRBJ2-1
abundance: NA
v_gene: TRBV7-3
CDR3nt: TGTGCCAGCAGCTTAGAGGGGGGGCATCGGTATGAGCAGTTCTTC
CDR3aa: CASSLEGGHRYEQFF

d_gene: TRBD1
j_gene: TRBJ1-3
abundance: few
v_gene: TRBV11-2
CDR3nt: TGTGCCAGCAGCCGCGGACAGGGTCAGGGGAACACCATATATTTT
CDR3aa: CASSRGQGQGNTIYF

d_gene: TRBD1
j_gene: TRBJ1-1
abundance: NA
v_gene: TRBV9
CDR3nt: TGTGCCAGCAGCCCAACCCCGGGACAGACGTTAGAAGCTTTCTTT
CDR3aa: CASSPTPGQTLEAFF

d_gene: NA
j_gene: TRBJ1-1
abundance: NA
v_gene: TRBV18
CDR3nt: TGTGCCAGCTCATCCAACAAGAACACTGAAGCTTTCTTT
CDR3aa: CASSSNKNTEAFF